Presented here are 21 T cell receptor beta chains from one specimen sequenced in a study of T cells in Graves' hyperthyroidism and ophthalmopathy. Amplification of TCR beta CDR3 regions was performed using RNA transcripts as template. First-round RT-PCR of the TCR CDR3 relied on the HTBI primer set. TCRdb redid the calling of the multiplex PCR reads with MiXCR, one entry per CDR3 protein. Of around 380,000 distinct CDR3 sequences in the sample, roughly 12% were seen once. The material sequenced was blood. These receptors all stem from a man aged 25-45 years with Graves' hyperthyroidism that later progressed to Graves' ophthalmopathy.

This clonotype was seen at least ten times. The chain combines TRBV18 with TRBJ1-6; possibly TRBD1 for D (5 bases). The CDR3 contains 13 residues. Trimming left V 3 bases short and J 7 bases short, with 7 bases between. CDR1 KGHSH and CDR2 LQKENI come from the germline V gene. CDR3 amino acids: CASSPRGNSPLHF. As DNA, the CDR3 is TGTGCCAGCTCACCCCGGGGGAATTCACCCCTCCACTTT.

This clonotype was seen only a few times. The gene calls are TRBV5-6 and TRBJ2-1; D is undetermined. The CDR3 sequence is 15 residues long. V lost 2 bases to trimming and J lost 1 base, with 10 bases between them. CDR1 is SGHDT and CDR2 is YYEEEE in the germline V gene. The CDR3 sequence is CASSFTPNSYNEQFF. The DNA of the CDR3 is TGTGCCAGCAGCTTTACGCCTAATTCCTACAATGAGCAGTTCTTC.

This clonotype was seen at least ten times. The chain employs TRBV9 and TRBJ2-3; 12 bases fit TRBD2. The CDR3 is 16 residues long. The germline V gene encodes CDR1 SGDLS and CDR2 YYNGEE. The V and J ends lost 5 bases and 5 bases, in that order; junction bases with no gene match: 9. CDR3 loop: CASRPIGLAGKDTQYF. CDR3 in DNA: TGTGCCAGCAGGCCTATTGGACTAGCGGGGAAAGATACGCAGTATTTT.

This clonotype came up many times. V usage is TRBV27 and J usage is TRBJ1-5, with D uncertain. The CDR3 length is 15 residues. Per germline, CDR1 MNHEY and CDR2 SMNVEV (reference sequence). Trimming left V 0 bases short and J 2 bases short, with 8 bases between. Written as DNA, the CDR3 is TGTGCCAGCAGTTTATCAGGGAGTGGCAATCAGCCCCAGCATTTT. Its protein product is CASSLSGSGNQPQHF.

V gene TRBV11-3 combines with J gene TRBJ1-3; D is uncertain. This CDR3 has 12 residues. The V and J ends lost 3 bases and 6 bases respectively, with 6 bases between them. Germline CDR1 is SGHNT and CDR2 is YENEEA. CDR3 region: CASSFISNTIYF. The CDR3 nucleotides are TGTGCCAGCAGCTTTATCTCAAACACCATATATTTT.

This clonotype was picked up many times. This chain joins TRBV12-5 and TRBJ1-5; no clear D gene. With 2 bases removed from V and 6 bases from J, the gap between germline ends came to 5 bases. From germline, CDR1 is LGHNT and CDR2 FRNRAP. The CDR3 is 12 residues long. The CDR3 sequence: CASGLNAQPQHF. The CDR3 nucleotides read TGTGCTAGTGGTTTGAACGCTCAGCCCCAGCATTTT.

In this sample, this clonotype turned up many times. This chain links TRBV11-2 with TRBJ1-5; a weak D match, TRBD1 (5 bases). V lost 5 bases and J lost 6, with 11 bases in between. Germline V gives CDR1 SGHAT, CDR2 FQNNGV. The CDR3 is made up of 13 amino acids. The CDR3 loop reads CASSMGGIQPQHF. In DNA, the CDR3 is TGTGCCAGCAGCATGGGGGGTATTCAGCCCCAGCATTTT.

This clonotype was observed many times. This chain joins TRBV6-1 and TRBJ1-1, with 11 bases fitting TRBD1. The V gene end was trimmed by 6 bases and the J gene end by 6 bases; junction bases not matched to a gene: 6. Germline CDR1 MNHNS, CDR2 SASEGT. This CDR3 contains 14 residues. CDR3 loop: CASRDRGLIPEAFF. In DNA form, the CDR3 reads TGTGCCAGCAGGGACAGGGGGCTAATCCCTGAAGCTTTCTTT.

This clonotype was counted many times. The CDR3 here is CASSPGPSVGTDTQYF. In nucleotides, the CDR3 is TGTGCCAGCAGTCCCGGACCCTCGGTAGGCACAGATACGCAGTATTTT. The gene calls are TRBV27 and TRBJ2-3, with D unclear. The CDR3 totals 16 residues. In germline, CDR1 is MNHEY, CDR2 SMNVEV (reference sequence). Trimming took 5 bases from V and 1 from J, leaving 16 bases between them.

This clonotype was recorded many times. The V call is TRBV24-1, the J call TRBJ1-1; D is unclear. V lost 4 bases, J lost 7 bases, and 15 bases lay in between. The germline V gene encodes CDR1 KGHDR and CDR2 SFDVKD. CDR3 size: 14 residues. The CDR3 protein is CATSDAAGLDEAFF. For the CDR3, the DNA is TGTGCCACCAGTGACGCTGCTGGGTTGGATGAAGCTTTCTTT.

This clonotype was counted at least ten times. The rearrangement uses TRBV7-9 and TRBJ2-1; D is possibly TRBD1 (5 bases). Trimming left V 2 bases short and J 3 bases short, with 8 bases between. Germline CDR1 SEHNR, CDR2 FQNEAQ (reference sequence). The CDR3 extends over 14 amino acids. The CDR3 region has the DNA TGTGCCAGCAGCTTAACAGGAAACTACAATGAGCAGTTCTTC. Its translation is CASSLTGNYNEQFF.

This clonotype has just a few counts. The chain carries TRBV6-4 and TRBJ2-5; the D is unclear. This CDR3 spans 15 amino acids. V shed 7 bases and J shed 4 bases, with 19 bases lying between them. Germline lookup yields CDR1 MRHNA and CDR2 SNTAGT. This chain's CDR3 is CASKADPRYLETQYF. For the CDR3, the DNA is TGTGCCAGCAAAGCCGACCCAAGATACTTAGAGACCCAGTACTTC.

This clonotype appeared a few times. The chain uses TRBV9 and TRBJ1-6, with TRBD1 matching 7 bases. Trimming cost V 0 bases and J 9 bases; bases outside gene matches: 3. This CDR3 has 14 residues. Germline CDR1 SGDLS, CDR2 YYNGEE. Written as DNA, the CDR3 is TGTGCCAGCAGCGTAGAGGGGGCTTTTTCACCCCTCCACTTT. Translated, it gives CASSVEGAFSPLHF.

In its sample, this clonotype was seen many times. The chain joins TRBV24-1 to TRBJ1-5; 11 bases agree with TRBD1. Looked up from germline, CDR1 is KGHDR and CDR2 is SFDVKD. J was trimmed by 6 bases and V by 3 bases; bases with no gene match: 6. The CDR3 has 16 residues. CDR3 region: CATSDTGTGGGQPQHF. CDR3 in DNA: TGTGCCACCAGTGATACCGGGACAGGGGGTGGTCAGCCCCAGCATTTT.

This clonotype was seen more than once but under ten times. The rearrangement links TRBV6-5 to TRBJ2-5; D may match TRBD1 or TRBD2 (6 bases each). Germline lookup yields CDR1 MNHEY and CDR2 SVGAGI. CDR3 length equals 15 residues. V lost 0 bases and J 5 bases, leaving 13 bases between the germline ends. CDR3 sequence (DNA): TGTGCCAGCAGTTACTCGATATCGGGGGCGGAGACCCAGTACTTC. This sequence encodes CASSYSISGAETQYF.

The CDR3 region has the DNA TGTGCCAGCAGCCAAGAAGGGACTAGCGGGGGGTTTTCCTACAATGAGCAGTTCTTC. Residues: CASSQEGTSGGFSYNEQFF. The genes are TRBV5-4 and TRBJ2-1; 15 nucleotides agree with TRBD2. Germline trimming cut 4 bases from V and 1 base from J; bases unmatched to any gene: 9. The CDR3 is 19 amino acids. Looked up from germline, CDR1 is SGHNT and CDR2 is YYREEE (reference sequence).

This chain uses TRBV9 with TRBJ1-2; D possibly corresponds to TRBD1 (5 bases). Between the trimmed V and J ends, which lost 4 bases and 4 bases, there was a span of 14 bases. The germline V gene encodes CDR1 SGDLS and CDR2 YYNGEE. The CDR3 consists of 14 residues. The CDR3 DNA sequence: TGTGCCAGCAGCATAACGACAGCTACCTATGGCTACACCTTC. The encoded protein is CASSITTATYGYTF.

A note on this clonotype: Since a much larger clone is just one base distant, this may be a read error. V is TRBV2 and J is TRBJ1-1; no clear D. Germline CDR1 and CDR2: SNHLY and FYNNEI. CDR3 size: 13 residues. The CDR3 region has the DNA TGTGCCAGCAGTGACGGATCGAACACTGAAGCTTCCTTT. Protein sequence: CASSDGSNTEASF.

This clonotype was seen a handful of times. The gene calls are TRBV19 and TRBJ2-2; no firm D call. Germline CDR1 and CDR2: LNHDA and SQIVND (reference sequence). With 7 bases removed from V and 4 bases from J, the gap between germline ends came to 7 bases. The CDR3 has 12 residues. The CDR3, as DNA: TGTGCCAGTATCGGCGCCACCGGGGAGCTGTTTTTT. Its protein is CASIGATGELFF.

This clonotype was found a few times. This sequence joins TRBV3-1 and TRBJ2-4; no firm D call. CDR1 and CDR2 from the germline V gene are LGHDT and YNNKEL (reference sequence). This CDR3 contains 14 residues. Trimming removed 2 bases from V and 4 bases from J, with 9 bases in between. In DNA form, the CDR3 reads TGTGCCAGCAGCCAAACGGACGCGAAAAACATTCAGTACTTC. This sequence encodes CASSQTDAKNIQYF.

A word on this clonotype: This clone may be a read error of a much larger clone one base away. The chain employs TRBV11-2 and TRBJ2-1; D uncertain. CDR3 length: 11 amino acids. Germline assignment: CDR1 SGHAT and CDR2 FQNNGV. Written as DNA, the CDR3 is TGTGCCAGCAGCCCCTTTAATGAGCAGTGCTTC. Translated, it gives CASSPFNEQCF.